This T cell receptor beta chain was found in a study of cytomegalovirus exposure and HLA in healthy donors. Study overall: Around 83% of more than 300 genotyped donors fell in the Caucasian-associated ancestry cluster. Study findings and constraints: Among the sequence variants, a highly shared cluster was likely an artifact of sequencing. Rarity marked most TCR sequences, yet some public TCRs occurred in many donors. TCR beta V- and J-gene trimming, according to a later analysis, was linked to a missense DCLRE1C variant.

CDR1 and CDR2 from the germline V gene are SGHNT and YYREEE (reference sequence). V dropped 4 bases and J dropped 9 bases, with 23 bases sitting between them. The CDR3 covers 16 residues. Note on this clone: As yet, its antigen is unknown.

Primers included in the PCR were 60 Vbeta and 13 Jbeta primers. Sequencing was performed with immunoSEQ multiplex PCR; in TCRdb, only in-frame clones are kept and a portion is missing. The sample records over 150,000 clones, approximately 75% being singletons. This chain uses TRBV5-4 with TRBJ2-1; D is possibly TRBD1 (6 bases). This TCR was sampled from a man over 45 in good health and CMV-seropositive. The source material was PBMCs. CDR3 DNA: TGTGCCAGCAGCGGCCCGACAGGCCCAACTTCTCCTGAGCAGTTCTTC. It translates to CASSGPTGPTSPEQFF.